What follows are 27 T cell receptor beta chains derived from one specimen sequenced in a study of Ad26.COV2.S vaccination and SARS-CoV-2 variants (dated by TCRdb to the early 2020s). This sample's treatment or condition label indicates: around 19 received Ad26.COV2.S at low or high dose, single or two shots; about 5 received placebo; per-sample allocation not given. Repertoires of vaccine and placebo recipients were sequenced from samples taken on day 63 after the first injection. The library was produced with the immunoSEQ multiplex PCR assay. TCRdb obtained this table from immuneACCESS and retained in-frame rearrangements with V and J assigned. These tables miss some clones; where compared with another copy, unresolved V genes account for less than half of the shortfall, and the remainder is unexplained. Across this sample there are some 520,000 clones, with 87% seen only once. The ten biggest clones cover 10% to 15% of the sample.

Sequenced here: peripheral blood, sampled in a trial of Ad26.COV2.S vaccine versus placebo. The receptors derive from a person aged 18 to 65 who received the Ad26.COV2.S COVID-19 vaccine or a placebo.

The gene calls are TRBV27 and TRBJ2-1, with a weak D call TRBD2 (6 bases). CDR1 is MNHEY and CDR2 is SMNVEV in the germline V gene (reference sequence). Between the trimmed V and J ends, which lost 5 bases and 1 base, there was a span of 9 bases. CDR3 length: 14 amino acids. The CDR3 spells CASSASVSYNEQFF. The CDR3 DNA reads as TGTGCCAGCAGTGCTAGCGTTTCCTACAATGAGCAGTTCTTC.

This rearrangement joins TRBV30 to TRBJ1-2; D perhaps matches TRBD1 (5 bases). Germline CDR1 is GTSNPN and CDR2 is SVGIG (reference sequence). V shed 0 bases and J shed 0 bases, with 11 bases lying between them. The CDR3 has 15 amino acids. DNA for the CDR3: TGTGCCTGGAGTGTACAGGCAGGGACTAACTATGGCTACACCTTC. Protein product: CAWSVQAGTNYGYTF.

V is TRBV11-1 and J is TRBJ2-7, with D possibly matching TRBD2 (5 bases). CDR3 size: 14 residues. Trimming cost V 9 bases and J 2 bases, with 17 bases left between them. Per the germline V gene, CDR1 is SGHAT and CDR2 is FQDESV (reference sequence). The CDR3 spells CASPFGMRAYEQYF. The CDR3 nucleotides read TGTGCCAGTCCCTTCGGGATGCGAGCCTACGAGCAGTACTTC.

A single count supports this clone. The V and J genes are TRBV12-5 and TRBJ2-3; D possibly matches TRBD1 or TRBD2 (5 bases each). The CDR3 is made up of 14 amino acids. Germline loops: CDR1 LGHNT, CDR2 FRNRAP. The chain's CDR3 is CSPGGRQRTDTQYF. CDR3 nucleotides: TGTTCCCCTGGGGGACGCCAGCGCACAGATACGCAGTATTTT.

This chain joins TRBV2 and TRBJ2-7, with D uncertain. Deletions cut 4 bases from V and 7 bases from J, with 8 bases between. CDR1 and CDR2 (germline): SNHLY, FYNNEI. The CDR3 spans 11 residues. CDR3 coding DNA: TGTGCCAGCAGTGCAGGCCTGGAGCAGTACTTC. Its translation is CASSAGLEQYF. Filled out from reference TRBV2 and TRBJ2-7, the complete variable domain reads EPEVTQTPSHQVTQMGQEVILRCVPISNHLYFYWYRQILGQKVEFLVSFYNNEISEKSEIFDDQFSVERPDGSNFTLKIRSTKLEDSAMYFCASSAGLEQYFGPGTRLTVT.

This sequence joins TRBV28 and TRBJ2-2; 8 nucleotides agree with TRBD2. The CDR3 runs 16 residues. The germline gives CDR1 MDHEN, CDR2 SYDVKM. V trimming: 8 bases; J trimming: 6 bases; junction bases outside the gene matches: 14. This CDR3 reads CASATPSKREPGELFF. The CDR3 nucleotides read TGTGCCAGCGCCACCCCCTCTAAGCGGGAGCCCGGGGAGCTGTTTTTT.

The V gene is TRBV19, the J gene TRBJ2-7; 13 bases map to TRBD2. This CDR3 has 15 amino acids. After removal of 6 bases from V and 2 bases from J, the junction contained 4 bases not matched to a gene. Germline V gives CDR1 LNHDA, CDR2 SQIVND (reference sequence). CDR3 nucleotides: TGTGCCAGTAGCCCCGGGACTAGCGGGACCTACGAGCAGTACTTC. It codes for CASSPGTSGTYEQYF.

V is TRBV6-1 and J is TRBJ2-5, with TRBD1 as a possible D gene (5 bases). V was shortened by 1 base and J by 1 base, with 10 bases between the two germline ends. CDR1 and CDR2 (germline): MNHNS, SASEGT. The CDR3 has 15 amino acids. In nucleotides, the CDR3 is TGTGCCAGCAGTGAAGACGGACAACTCCAAGAGACCCAGTACTTC. It specifies CASSEDGQLQETQYF.

The count of this clone is one. The J gene is TRBJ2-7, the V gene TRBV15; D is uncertain. V lost 0 bases, J lost 4 bases, and 10 bases lay in between. The CDR3 spans 14 residues. The germline CDR1 and CDR2 sequences are LNHNV and YYDKDF (reference sequence). The DNA of the CDR3 is TGTGCCACCAGCAGAGATCGTATGGGTTACGAGCAGTACTTC. It codes for CATSRDRMGYEQYF.

The V gene is TRBV30, the J gene TRBJ2-3, with D hard to call. CDR1 is GTSNPN and CDR2 is SVGIG in the germline V gene (reference sequence). There are 11 residues in the CDR3. V lost 4 bases and J lost 4, with 6 bases in between. The CDR3 reads CAWTPSDTQYF. The CDR3 region has the DNA TGTGCCTGGACCCCTTCAGATACGCAGTATTTT.

V usage is TRBV28 and J usage is TRBJ2-7; D unclear. The CDR3 runs 13 residues. Trimming left V 8 bases short and J 2 bases short, with 13 bases between. Germline lookup yields CDR1 MDHEN and CDR2 SYDVKM. The CDR3 DNA sequence: TGTGCCAGCCGAGAGGACGTGCCCTACGAGCAGTACTTC. This gives the protein CASREDVPYEQYF.

Only one count was recorded for this clone. V is TRBV6-2 or TRBV6-3 and J is TRBJ2-7, with 7 bases fitting TRBD2. The CDR3 runs 15 residues. The V and J ends lost 6 bases and 6 bases, in that order; junction bases with no gene match: 14. Germline loops: CDR1 MNHEY, CDR2 SVGEGT. The CDR3 protein is CASSPSWGGMGEQYF. The CDR3 DNA is TGTGCCAGCAGCCCCAGCTGGGGAGGGATGGGCGAGCAGTACTTC.

This chain joins TRBV9 and TRBJ2-2; no reliable D call. CDR1 is SGDLS and CDR2 is YYNGEE in the germline V gene. V shed 4 bases and J shed 1 base, with 11 bases lying between them. This CDR3 is built from 15 residues. CDR3 DNA sequence: TGTGCCAGCAGCCCCCGCGTCCTGAACACCGGGGAGCTGTTTTTT. Encoded protein: CASSPRVLNTGELFF. Looking up the rest from reference TRBV9 and TRBJ2-2 gives the full variable domain: DSGVTQTPKHLITATGQRVTLRCSPRSGDLSVYWYQQSLDQGLQFLIQYYNGEERAKGNILERFSAQQFPDLHSELNLSSLELGDSALYFCASSPRVLNTGELFFGEGSRLTVL.

This sequence joins TRBV19 and TRBJ1-5; D uncertain. Germline V lookup: CDR1 LNHDA, CDR2 SQIVND (reference sequence). Deletions cut 4 bases from V and 5 bases from J, with 6 bases between. This CDR3 region has 12 residues. For the CDR3, the DNA is TGTGCCAGTAGTACCTGGGATCAGCCCCAGCATTTT. Its translation is CASSTWDQPQHF.

This clone was observed a handful of times. CDR3 coding DNA: TGTGCCAGCAGCAAATGGGACAGGGTTCTGGGCGGCTACACCTTC. Encoded protein: CASSKWDRVLGGYTF. The V gene is TRBV21-1, the J gene TRBJ1-2; the DNA was not used to check the table's D call, TRBD1. TRBV21-1 is given as a pseudogene. This CDR3 has 15 amino acids.

The V call is TRBV9, the J call TRBJ1-2; no reliable D call. The CDR3 length is 14 residues. V lost 2 bases and J 4 bases, leaving 12 bases between the germline ends. Germline CDR1 and CDR2: SGDLS and YYNGEE. The CDR3 nucleotides read TGTGCCAGCAGCGTGGTGCCAGTACCCTATGGCTACACCTTC. Encoded protein: CASSVVPVPYGYTF.

The V call is TRBV30, the J call TRBJ2-7, with 9 bases lining up with TRBD2. The CDR3 sequence is 14 residues long. V dropped 3 bases and J dropped 3; count of bases not matched to a gene: 6. Germline V lookup: CDR1 GTSNPN, CDR2 SVGIG (reference sequence). CDR3: CAWSGGTSFYEQYF. The CDR3 DNA reads TGTGCCTGGAGCGGAGGGACTAGCTTCTACGAGCAGTACTTC.

Here the CDR3 reads CAWSPSGGYTF. In DNA, the CDR3 is TGTGCCTGGAGTCCTTCAGGAGGCTACACCTTC. The chain carries TRBV30 and TRBJ1-2, with D hard to call. Germline V gene data show CDR1 as GTSNPN and CDR2 as SVGIG (reference sequence). CDR3 length equals 11 residues. The V end was cut by 2 bases, the J end by 8 bases, with 9 bases between.

The chain is built from TRBV7-2 and TRBJ1-1; D remains ambiguous. CDR1 is SGHTA, CDR2 FQGNSA, per germline. Trimming removed 2 bases at V and 4 bases at J, with 8 bases between. This CDR3 has 13 residues. The chain's CDR3 is CASSLILFTEAFF. The CDR3 DNA reads TGTGCCAGCAGCTTAATCTTGTTCACTGAAGCTTTCTTT. The variable domain in full, completed from reference TRBV7-2 and TRBJ1-1, reads GAGVSQSPSNKVTEKGKDVELRCDPISGHTALYWYRQSLGQGLEFLIYFQGNSAPDKSGLPSDRFSAERTGGSVSTLTIQRTQQEDSAVYLCASSLILFTEAFFGQGTRLTVV.

This clone has only one observation. The rearrangement uses TRBV7-2 and TRBJ1-2, with D tentatively TRBD1 (5 bases). CDR1 and CDR2 from the germline V gene are SGHTA and FQGNSA. CDR3 size: 16 residues. Trimming shortened V by 0 bases and J by 5 bases, and 16 bases separated the two germline ends. The CDR3 loop is CASSLAQGGRAYGYTF. CDR3 DNA: TGTGCCAGCAGCTTAGCGCAAGGAGGCAGGGCTTATGGCTACACCTTC.

CDR3 sequence: CASSYTPGFWTYNEQFF. CDR3 sequence (DNA): TGTGCCAGCAGTTACACCCCAGGGTTTTGGACCTACAATGAGCAGTTCTTC. The chain links TRBV6-2 or TRBV6-3 to TRBJ2-1; the D gene is possibly TRBD1 (5 bases). V was shortened by 2 bases and J by 2 bases, with 16 bases between the two germline ends. Germline CDR1 is MNHEY and CDR2 is SVGEGT. The CDR3 has 17 amino acids.

The chain combines TRBV25-1 with TRBJ2-7; 7 nucleotides align to TRBD1. CDR3 length equals 16 residues. The trim removed 2 bases at V and 3 bases at J, leaving 10 bases unmatched. Germline V gives CDR1 MGHDK, CDR2 SYGVNS. The CDR3 DNA sequence: TGTGCCAGCAGTGAACCGAGACAGGGCGGTAGCTACGAGCAGTACTTC. Its protein is CASSEPRQGGSYEQYF.

This chain uses TRBV4-3 with TRBJ1-2, with 8 bases fitting TRBD1. The CDR3 is made up of 15 amino acids. Germline CDR1 LGHNA, CDR2 YSLEER. Trimming removed 4 bases from V and 5 bases from J; junction bases left unmatched: 9. The CDR3 region is CASSPGQGVGYGYTF. The CDR3 DNA reads TGCGCCAGCAGCCCCGGACAGGGAGTTGGGTATGGCTACACCTTC.

Points on this clone: In the same sample, other DNA sequences code for this CDR3. The rearrangement joins TRBV4-1 to TRBJ1-5; D is unclear. V lost 1 base, J lost 0 bases, and 4 bases lay in between. Germline V gives CDR1 MGHRA, CDR2 YSYEKL. The CDR3 runs 14 residues. CDR3 in DNA: TGCGCCAGCAGCCAAGTTTCTAGCAATCAGCCCCAGCATTTT. This encodes CASSQVSSNQPQHF.

The chain couples TRBV28 to TRBJ1-1; D possibly corresponds to TRBD1 (5 bases). Trimming pared 3 bases from V and 2 bases from J, leaving 10 bases between. The CDR3 has 14 residues. The V gene's germline CDR1 is MDHEN and CDR2 SYDVKM. CDR3 protein: CASSFGGPNTEAFF. In DNA form, the CDR3 reads TGTGCCAGCAGTTTCGGGGGACCCAACACTGAAGCTTTCTTT. Variable domain in full (rest from reference TRBV28 and TRBJ1-1): DVKVTQSSRYLVKRTGEKVFLECVQDMDHENMFWYRQDPGLGLRLIYFSYDVKMKEKGDIPEGYSVSREKKERFSLILESASTNQTSMYLCASSFGGPNTEAFFGQGTRLTVV.

The DNA for the CDR3 is TGTGCCAGCAACACGCCACAGCTTAATGAGCAGTTCTTC. Protein: CASNTPQLNEQFF. This chain links TRBV6-5 with TRBJ2-1; D is ambiguous. CDR1 and CDR2 (germline): MNHEY, SVGAGI. The CDR3 covers 13 residues. V dropped 7 bases and J dropped 7 bases, with 14 bases sitting between them.

The rearrangement joins TRBV9 to TRBJ1-2; the D gene is possibly TRBD1 (5 bases). The CDR3 is 17 amino acids. Per germline, CDR1 SGDLS and CDR2 YYNGEE. Between the trimmed V and J ends, which lost 3 bases and 0 bases, there was a span of 18 bases. CDR3 region: CASSGLGPTYTNYGYTF. The DNA for the CDR3 is TGTGCCAGCAGCGGATTGGGACCGACTTATACTAACTATGGCTACACCTTC.